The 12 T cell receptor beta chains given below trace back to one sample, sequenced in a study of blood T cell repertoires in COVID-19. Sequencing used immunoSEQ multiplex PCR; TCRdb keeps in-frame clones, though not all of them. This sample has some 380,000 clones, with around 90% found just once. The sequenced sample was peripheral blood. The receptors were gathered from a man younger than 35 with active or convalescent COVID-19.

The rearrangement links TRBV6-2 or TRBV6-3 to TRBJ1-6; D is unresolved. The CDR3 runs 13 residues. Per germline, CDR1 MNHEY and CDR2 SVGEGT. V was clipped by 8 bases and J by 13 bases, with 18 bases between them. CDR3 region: CASGSGKVFPLHF. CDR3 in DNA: TGTGCCAGCGGTTCGGGGAAAGTTTTCCCCCTCCACTTT.

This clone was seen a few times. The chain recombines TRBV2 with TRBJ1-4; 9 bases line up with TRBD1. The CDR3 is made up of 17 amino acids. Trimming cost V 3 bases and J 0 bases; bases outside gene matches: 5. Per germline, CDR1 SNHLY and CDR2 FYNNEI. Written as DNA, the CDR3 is TGTGCCAGCAGTGAGGGGACAGGGTTTGCAACTAATGAAAAACTGTTTTTT. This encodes CASSEGTGFATNEKLFF.

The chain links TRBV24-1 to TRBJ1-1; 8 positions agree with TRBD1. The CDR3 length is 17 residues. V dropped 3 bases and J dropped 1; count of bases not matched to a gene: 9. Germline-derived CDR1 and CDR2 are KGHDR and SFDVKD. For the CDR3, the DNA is TGTGCCACCAGTGATGACAGGGGAGTAGAGGGGAACACTGAAGCTTTCTTT. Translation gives CATSDDRGVEGNTEAFF.

CDR3 in DNA: TGTGCCAGCAGTACCGGGACAGCTCGCTCCTACGAGCAGTACTTC. Translating gives CASSTGTARSYEQYF. This chain links TRBV27 with TRBJ2-7, with 7 bases identical to TRBD1. Germline CDR1 and CDR2: MNHEY and SMNVEV (reference sequence). V dropped 5 bases and J dropped 0; count of bases not matched to a gene: 7. This CDR3 spans 15 amino acids.

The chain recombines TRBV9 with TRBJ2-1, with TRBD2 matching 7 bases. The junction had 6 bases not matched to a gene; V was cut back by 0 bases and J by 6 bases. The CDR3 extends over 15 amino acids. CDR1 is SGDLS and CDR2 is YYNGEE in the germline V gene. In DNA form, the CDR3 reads TGTGCCAGCAGCGTAGTTGGGGCTAGCGGCAATGAGCAGTTCTTC. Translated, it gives CASSVVGASGNEQFF.

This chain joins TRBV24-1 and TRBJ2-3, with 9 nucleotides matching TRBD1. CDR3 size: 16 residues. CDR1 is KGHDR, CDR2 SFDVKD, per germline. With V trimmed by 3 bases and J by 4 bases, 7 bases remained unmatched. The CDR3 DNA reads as TGTGCCACCAGTGATGCCGGGACAGGGCCCGCAGATACGCAGTATTTT. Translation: CATSDAGTGPADTQYF.

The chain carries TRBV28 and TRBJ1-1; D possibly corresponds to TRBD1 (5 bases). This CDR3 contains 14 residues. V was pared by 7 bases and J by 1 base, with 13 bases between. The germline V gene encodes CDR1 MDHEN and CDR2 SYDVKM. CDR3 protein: CASNQGIRNTEAFF. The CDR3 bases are TGTGCCAGCAACCAGGGAATTAGGAACACTGAAGCTTTCTTT.

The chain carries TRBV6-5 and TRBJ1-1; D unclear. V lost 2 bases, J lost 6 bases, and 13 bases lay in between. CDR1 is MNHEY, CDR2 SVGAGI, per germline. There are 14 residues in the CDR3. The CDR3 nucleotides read TGTGCCAGCAGTTACCTCCGGGGTGGTGCTGAAGCTTTCTTT. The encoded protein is CASSYLRGGAEAFF.

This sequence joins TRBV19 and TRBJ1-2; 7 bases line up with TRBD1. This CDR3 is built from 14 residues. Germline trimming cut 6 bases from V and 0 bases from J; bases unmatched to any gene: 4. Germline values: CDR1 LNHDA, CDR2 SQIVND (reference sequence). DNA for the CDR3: TGTGCCAGTAGAAAGGGACAGACTAACTATGGCTACACCTTC. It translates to CASRKGQTNYGYTF.

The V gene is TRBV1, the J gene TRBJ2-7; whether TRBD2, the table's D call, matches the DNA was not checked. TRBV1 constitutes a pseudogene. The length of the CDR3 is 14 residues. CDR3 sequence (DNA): TGCACCAGCAGCCACTCCTACCGTCCTACCGAGCAGTACTTC. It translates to CTSSHSYRPTEQYF.

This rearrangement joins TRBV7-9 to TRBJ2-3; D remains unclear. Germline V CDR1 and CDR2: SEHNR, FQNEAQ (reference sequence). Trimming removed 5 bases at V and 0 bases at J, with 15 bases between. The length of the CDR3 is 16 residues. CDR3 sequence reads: CASSDSFGPSTDTQYF. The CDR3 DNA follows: TGTGCCAGCAGCGACTCTTTTGGCCCTAGCACAGATACGCAGTATTTT.

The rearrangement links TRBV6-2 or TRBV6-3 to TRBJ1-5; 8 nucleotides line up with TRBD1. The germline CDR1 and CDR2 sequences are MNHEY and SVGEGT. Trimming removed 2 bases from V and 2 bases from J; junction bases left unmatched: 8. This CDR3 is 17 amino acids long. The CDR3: CASSYPNDRGRNQPQHF. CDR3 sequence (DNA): TGTGCCAGCAGTTACCCCAATGACAGGGGCCGCAATCAGCCCCAGCATTTT.